Below, 23 T cell receptor beta chains from the same sample are listed, as sequenced in a study of T cell changes during pregnancy in multiple sclerosis. Data came from immunoSEQ multiplex PCR; TCRdb stores just in-frame clones and leaves some out. The sample records tens of thousands of clones, around 93% being singletons. The material sequenced was peripheral blood, taken in the first trimester of pregnancy. The receptors stem from a female donor in good health, enrolled as a control in a pregnancy study.

In DNA form, the CDR3 reads TGTGCCAGCAGCTACGAGGGACAGATGAACACTGAAGCTTTCTTT. As protein: CASSYEGQMNTEAFF. This sequence joins TRBV5-5 and TRBJ1-1; 7 bases align to TRBD1. Germline CDR1 SGHKS, CDR2 YYEKEE (reference sequence). This CDR3 has 15 amino acids. With V trimmed by 3 bases and J by 0 bases, 5 bases remained unmatched. Full variable domain (rest looked up from reference TRBV5-5 and TRBJ1-1): DAGVTQSPTHLIKTRGQQVTLRCSPISGHKSVSWYQQVLGQGPQFIFQYYEKEERGRGNFPDRFSARQFPNYSSELNVNALLLGDSALYLCASSYEGQMNTEAFFGQGTRLTVV.

This chain joins TRBV4-3 and TRBJ1-1, with TRBD1 matching over 8 bases. V lost 2 bases to trimming and J lost 5 bases; unmatched junction nucleotides: 10. CDR1 is LGHNA, CDR2 YSLEER, per germline. The CDR3 runs 16 residues. The CDR3 coding sequence is TGCGCCAGCAGCCAATCCTTAGACAGGGGTGGTACTGAAGCTTTCTTT. Translating gives CASSQSLDRGGTEAFF.

The chain carries TRBV7-9 and TRBJ1-4, with D possibly being TRBD1 (6 bases). This CDR3 contains 15 residues. Trimming stripped 5 bases from V and 7 bases from J, with 17 bases between. Germline values: CDR1 SEHNR, CDR2 FQNEAQ (reference sequence). The CDR3 sequence: CASSPIGGWGEKLFF. The CDR3 DNA reads TGTGCCAGCAGCCCAATAGGGGGTTGGGGTGAAAAACTGTTTTTT.

This chain connects TRBV4-3 to TRBJ1-2; D might be TRBD1 (5 bases). Germline V gene data show CDR1 as LGHNA and CDR2 as YSLEER. V lost 0 bases and J lost 3, with 11 bases in between. The CDR3 is made up of 15 amino acids. Here the CDR3 reads CASSQDLGGYYGYTF. CDR3 nucleotides: TGCGCCAGCAGCCAAGATTTGGGGGGGTACTATGGCTACACCTTC.

This chain links TRBV18 with TRBJ1-4; 7 bases fit TRBD1. The CDR3 is made up of 14 amino acids. Germline loops: CDR1 KGHSH, CDR2 LQKENI. Unmatched junction bases numbered 6, after V lost 6 bases and J lost 5 bases. The CDR3 nucleotides are TGTGCCAGCTCCTCCGGGACAGAAAATGAAAAACTGTTTTTT. Its protein product is CASSSGTENEKLFF.

CDR3 amino acids: CASSLHILPGGNTEAFF. The CDR3 coding sequence is TGTGCCAGCAGCTTGCATATCCTACCAGGGGGGAACACTGAAGCTTTCTTT. V usage is TRBV5-5 and J usage is TRBJ1-1, with 7 bases lining up with TRBD1. The germline CDR1 and CDR2 sequences are SGHKS and YYEKEE (reference sequence). Losses at the gene ends were 1 base for V and 1 base for J; bases not matched to a gene: 10. CDR3 length: 17 amino acids.

The rearrangement uses TRBV6-5 and TRBJ2-5; perhaps TRBD2 as D (5 bases). The CDR3 sequence is 16 residues long. The germline gives CDR1 MNHEY, CDR2 SVGAGI. V gave up 0 bases and J gave up 5 bases, with 16 bases separating them. The CDR3 here is CASSYSRSRTGETQYF. DNA for the CDR3: TGTGCCAGCAGTTACTCCCGTTCTAGGACTGGGGAGACCCAGTACTTC.

A note on this clone: An end of the junction does not agree with germline; a read error may underlie this. This chain uses TRBV19 with TRBJ1-6; no definite D call. This CDR3 has 19 amino acids. Germline assignment: CDR1 LNHDA and CDR2 SQIVND (reference sequence). The CDR3 DNA reads as TGTGCCAGTGGTGCCCCGGAGGGTACGGTAAGCAGGAATAATTCACCCTTCCACTTT. This encodes CASGAPEGTVSRNNSPFHF.

The chain employs TRBV27 and TRBJ2-6; a possible D gene is TRBD1 (6 bases). V was cut by 4 bases and J by 0 bases, with 13 bases left in between. This CDR3 region has 17 residues. CDR1 and CDR2 from the germline V gene are MNHEY and SMNVEV (reference sequence). This CDR3 reads CASSSPGTPSGANVLTF. Here the CDR3 DNA reads TGTGCCAGCAGTTCGCCGGGGACACCCTCTGGGGCCAACGTCCTGACTTTC.

The V gene is TRBV5-6, the J gene TRBJ2-1; 14 nucleotides align to TRBD2. V trimming: 4 bases; J trimming: 4 bases; junction bases outside the gene matches: 1. The CDR3 is made up of 15 amino acids. CDR1 is SGHDT, CDR2 YYEEEE, per germline. The CDR3 DNA is TGTGCCAGCAGCGGGACTAGCGGGGGATACAATGAGCAGTTCTTC. It encodes CASSGTSGGYNEQFF.

V and J are TRBV18 and TRBJ1-3, with D possibly matching TRBD1 (5 bases). In germline, CDR1 is KGHSH, CDR2 LQKENI. The CDR3 has 17 amino acids. V was shortened by 1 base and J by 0 bases, with 13 bases between the two germline ends. The chain's CDR3 is CASSPQQGKGSGNTIYF. CDR3 DNA sequence: TGTGCCAGCTCACCACAGCAGGGAAAAGGCTCTGGAAACACCATATATTTT.

V is TRBV7-3 and J is TRBJ2-3; 10 bases are a match to TRBD2. J was trimmed by 7 bases and V by 5 bases; bases with no gene match: 9. Looked up from germline, CDR1 is SGHTA and CDR2 is FQGTGA. This CDR3 is built from 15 residues. The CDR3 DNA reads TGTGCCAGCAGCCCCCAAGCGGGGGGGTCAAATACGCAGTATTTT. It encodes CASSPQAGGSNTQYF.

The chain links TRBV2 to TRBJ2-5; tentatively, D is TRBD1 (6 bases). The CDR3 spans 13 residues. V gave up 5 bases and J gave up 7 bases, with 14 bases separating them. The germline V gene has CDR1 SNHLY and CDR2 FYNNEI. The DNA for the CDR3 is TGTGCCAGCAGTTCCGGGACACTTAGGACCCAGTACTTC. Translated: CASSSGTLRTQYF. The variable domain in full, with the rest retrieved from reference TRBV2 and TRBJ2-5, is EPEVTQTPSHQVTQMGQEVILRCVPISNHLYFYWYRQILGQKVEFLVSFYNNEISEKSEIFDDQFSVERPDGSNFTLKIRSTKLEDSAMYFCASSSGTLRTQYFGPGTRLLVL.

V is TRBV11-2 and J is TRBJ2-7, with 10 bases matching TRBD1. Germline lookup yields CDR1 SGHAT and CDR2 FQNNGV. The trim removed 5 bases at V and 5 bases at J, leaving 9 bases unmatched. The CDR3 runs to 15 residues. The CDR3 DNA follows: TGTGCCAGCAGCCCTTCCGGGACAGGGGACGACGAGCAGTACTTC. It encodes CASSPSGTGDDEQYF.

The chain is built from TRBV27 and TRBJ2-1; 7 bases agree with TRBD1. The length of the CDR3 is 14 residues. Unmatched junction bases numbered 11, after V lost 11 bases and J lost 4 bases. Germline V lookup: CDR1 MNHEY, CDR2 SMNVEV (reference sequence). Here the CDR3 DNA reads TGTGCCGCGAAAGGGACAGAGAGTTACAATGAGCAGTTCTTC. The encoded protein is CAAKGTESYNEQFF.

This chain links TRBV11-3 with TRBJ1-2, with 7 bases aligning to TRBD1. With 5 bases clipped from V and 8 bases from J, the junction kept 8 bases outside the gene matches. This CDR3 comprises 13 residues. The germline gives CDR1 SGHNT, CDR2 YENEEA. This CDR3 reads CASSPGQSMGYTF. The CDR3 DNA follows: TGTGCCAGCAGCCCGGGACAGTCTATGGGCTACACCTTC.

V usage is TRBV2 and J usage is TRBJ2-5; 8 bases fit TRBD2. V dropped 0 bases and J dropped 3; count of bases not matched to a gene: 9. CDR1 is SNHLY, CDR2 FYNNEI, per germline. This CDR3 has 17 amino acids. DNA for the CDR3: TGTGCCAGCAGTGAAGCCAGGGGCGGGGGGCTGGAAGAGACCCAGTACTTC. It yields the protein CASSEARGGGLEETQYF. The complete variable domain, with remaining parts taken from reference TRBV2 and TRBJ2-5, reads EPEVTQTPSHQVTQMGQEVILRCVPISNHLYFYWYRQILGQKVEFLVSFYNNEISEKSEIFDDQFSVERPDGSNFTLKIRSTKLEDSAMYFCASSEARGGGLEETQYFGPGTRLLVL.

The V call is TRBV5-4, the J call TRBJ1-6, with TRBD1 identical over 10 bases. The CDR3 has 17 residues. CDR1 and CDR2 from the germline V gene are SGHNT and YYREEE (reference sequence). Trimming removed 4 bases from V and 6 bases from J; junction bases left unmatched: 10. The CDR3 DNA sequence: TGTGCCAGCAGCCGTACCGGGACAGGGGTCTCTAATTCACCCCTCCACTTT. It translates to CASSRTGTGVSNSPLHF. Full variable domain (remainder filled in from reference TRBV5-4 and TRBJ1-6): ETGVTQSPTHLIKTRGQQVTLRCSSQSGHNTVSWYQQALGQGPQFIFQYYREEENGRGNFPPRFSGLQFPNYSSELNVNALELDDSALYLCASSRTGTGVSNSPLHFGNGTRLTVT.

The chain links TRBV2 to TRBJ2-2; 11 positions match TRBD2. Germline values: CDR1 SNHLY, CDR2 FYNNEI. Germline trimming cut 6 bases from V and 6 bases from J; bases unmatched to any gene: 0. CDR3 length: 13 amino acids. CDR3 in amino acids: CASRLAGAGELFF. Here the CDR3 DNA reads TGTGCCAGCAGACTAGCGGGGGCCGGGGAGCTGTTTTTT.

The gene calls are TRBV28 and TRBJ2-7; D may be TRBD1 (5 bases). V lost 5 bases, J lost 2 bases, and 16 bases lay in between. The CDR3 consists of 15 residues. Germline CDR1 and CDR2: MDHEN and SYDVKM. CDR3 nucleotides: TGTGCCAGCAGTCCGCCCAGGGTCCTCGCCTACGAGCAGTACTTC. Translated: CASSPPRVLAYEQYF.

This chain links TRBV7-9 with TRBJ1-4; 10 positions match TRBD1. The germline V gene has CDR1 SEHNR and CDR2 FQNEAQ (reference sequence). V gave up 5 bases and J gave up 8 bases; unmatched junction bases: 8. The CDR3 is 15 amino acids. CDR3 sequence: CASSLGRGQGEKLFF. The CDR3 DNA sequence: TGTGCCAGCAGCCTGGGTAGGGGACAGGGGGAAAAACTGTTTTTT.

This clone showed up just a few times. The V gene is TRBV7-2, the J gene TRBJ2-1, with 8 bases identical to TRBD2. CDR1 and CDR2 (germline): SGHTA, FQGNSA. Trimming removed 5 bases from V and 3 bases from J; junction bases left unmatched: 6. The CDR3 contains 15 residues. As DNA, the CDR3 is TGTGCCAGCAGCCCGGGAGGGGGGATCTACAATGAGCAGTTCTTC. Its protein is CASSPGGGIYNEQFF.

The chain links TRBV11-2 to TRBJ2-2; 11 bases align to TRBD2. The junction had 4 bases not matched to a gene; V was cut back by 1 base and J by 6 bases. Germline CDR1 SGHAT, CDR2 FQNNGV. This CDR3 spans 16 amino acids. CDR3 protein: CASSLVAGGIPGELFF. The CDR3, as DNA: TGTGCCAGCAGCTTAGTAGCGGGGGGGATTCCCGGGGAGCTGTTTTTT.